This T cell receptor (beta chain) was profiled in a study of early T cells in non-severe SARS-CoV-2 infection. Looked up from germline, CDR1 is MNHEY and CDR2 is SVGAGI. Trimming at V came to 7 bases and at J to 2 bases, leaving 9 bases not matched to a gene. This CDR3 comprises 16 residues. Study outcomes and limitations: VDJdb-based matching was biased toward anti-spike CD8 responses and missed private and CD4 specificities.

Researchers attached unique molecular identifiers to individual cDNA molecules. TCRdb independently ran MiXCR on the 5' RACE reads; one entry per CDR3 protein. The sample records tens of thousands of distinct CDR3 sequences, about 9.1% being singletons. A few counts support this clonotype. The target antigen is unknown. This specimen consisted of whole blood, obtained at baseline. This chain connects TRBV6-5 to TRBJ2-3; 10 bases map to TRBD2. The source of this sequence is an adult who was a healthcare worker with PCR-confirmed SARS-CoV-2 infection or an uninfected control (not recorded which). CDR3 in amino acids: CASKRTSGYSTDTQYF. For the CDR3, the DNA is TGTGCCAGCAAGAGGACTAGCGGTTACTCCACAGATACGCAGTATTTT.